The 22 T cell receptor beta chains reported below all come from one sample, sequenced in a study of blood T cell repertoires in COVID-19 (TCRdb year 2020). Library creation used the immunoSEQ multiplex PCR assay. TCRdb holds this immuneACCESS table with in-frame rearrangements only. Some clones are missing; in checked studies, unresolved V genes explain under half, and the rest has no known cause. The sample table shows around 300,000 clones, and around nine tenths are seen once. Of the sample, 0.94% falls within the top ten clones. Sequenced material: peripheral blood. The receptors derive from a woman aged 35 to 49 who had recovered from COVID-19.

This clone turned up a few times. This chain links TRBV3-1 (or the pseudogene TRBV3-2) with TRBJ1-2, with no clear D. V shed 3 bases and J shed 0 bases, with 11 bases lying between them. The CDR3 covers 15 residues. CDR1 LGHDT and CDR2 YNNKEL come from the germline V gene (reference sequence). CDR3 sequence reads: CASSHGTATNYGYTF. CDR3 coding DNA: TGTGCCAGCAGCCACGGCACAGCCACTAACTATGGCTACACCTTC.

This CDR3 is CASSRRLAGVDEQYF. The DNA for the CDR3 is TGTGCCAGCAGCCGGAGACTAGCGGGAGTGGACGAGCAGTACTTC. The rearrangement links TRBV5-4 to TRBJ2-7; 12 bases match TRBD2. V lost 4 bases to trimming and J lost 5 bases; unmatched junction nucleotides: 7. The germline V gene has CDR1 SGHNT and CDR2 YYREEE (reference sequence). CDR3 length: 15 amino acids.

The chain is built from TRBV9 and TRBJ1-3, with D possibly matching TRBD1 (6 bases). V lost 4 bases and J lost 3, with 17 bases in between. Germline CDR1 and CDR2: SGDLS and YYNGEE. The length of the CDR3 is 16 residues. The CDR3 coding sequence is TGTGCCAGCAGCACCCCCCCACAGGGATTTGGAAACACCATATATTTT. Translated, it gives CASSTPPQGFGNTIYF.

V gene TRBV5-6 combines with J gene TRBJ1-2; 7 nucleotides line up with TRBD1. Germline trimming cut 3 bases from V and 4 bases from J; bases unmatched to any gene: 9. The CDR3 is made up of 15 amino acids. Germline lookup yields CDR1 SGHDT and CDR2 YYEEEE. This CDR3 is CASSYWDRITYGYTF. The CDR3 coding sequence is TGTGCCAGCAGCTACTGGGACAGAATAACCTATGGCTACACCTTC. The full variable domain, in which reference TRBV5-6 and TRBJ1-2 provide the parts outside the CDR3, is DAGVTQSPTHLIKTRGQQVTLRCSPKSGHDTVSWYQQALGQGPQFIFQYYEEEERQRGNFPDRFSGHQFPNYSSELNVNALLLGDSALYLCASSYWDRITYGYTFGSGTRLTVV.

The V call is TRBV10-3, the J call TRBJ2-2; TRBD1 might be the D (6 bases). Trimming left V 4 bases short and J 2 bases short, with 11 bases between. Germline V gene data show CDR1 as ENHRY and CDR2 as SYGVKD. CDR3 length: 15 amino acids. The CDR3 here is CAISAQGPNTGELFF. The CDR3, as DNA: TGTGCCATCAGTGCCCAGGGGCCTAACACCGGGGAGCTGTTTTTT.

The chain carries TRBV30 and TRBJ1-2; 7 bases fit TRBD1. CDR3 length equals 16 residues. Germline V gene data show CDR1 as GTSNPN and CDR2 as SVGIG (reference sequence). The ends lost 5 bases at V and 6 bases at J; junction bases unmatched: 18. Here the CDR3 DNA reads TGTGCCTGGTGCGGGGCAGGGGGATTGGCTGCGGATGGCTACACCTTC. Amino acids: CAWCGAGGLAADGYTF. Supplemented by reference TRBV30 and TRBJ1-2, the full variable domain reads SQTIHQWPATLVQPVGSPLSLECTVEGTSNPNLYWYRQAAGRGLQLLFYSVGIGQISSEVPQNLSASRPQDRQFILSSKKLLLSDSGFYLCAWCGAGGLAADGYTFGSGTRLTVV.

The chain links TRBV27 to TRBJ1-6; D may be TRBD1 (6 bases). Trimming cost V 5 bases and J 14 bases, with 19 bases left between them. The germline V gene has CDR1 MNHEY and CDR2 SMNVEV (reference sequence). This CDR3 is 14 amino acids long. This CDR3 reads CASSQDRTLGALHF. Written as DNA, the CDR3 is TGTGCCAGCAGTCAAGACAGGACCCTCGGGGCCCTCCACTTT.

This clone was seen a single time. At the DNA level, this CDR3 is encoded by other sequences in the same sample as well. The genes are TRBV27 and TRBJ2-7; D perhaps matches TRBD2 (6 bases). CDR3 length: 13 residues. Germline CDR1 and CDR2: MNHEY and SMNVEV (reference sequence). V dropped 2 bases and J dropped 3 bases, with 8 bases sitting between them. CDR3 bases: TGTGCCAGCAGTTTAGCGGGACTCTACGAGCAGTACTTC. Translated: CASSLAGLYEQYF.

The V call is TRBV19, the J call TRBJ2-3; TRBD2 might be the D (6 bases). Between the trimmed V and J ends, which lost 8 bases and 0 bases, there was a span of 15 bases. The CDR3 extends over 15 amino acids. Germline-derived CDR1 and CDR2 are LNHDA and SQIVND (reference sequence). The CDR3 sequence is CASRSVAESTDTQYF. CDR3 DNA sequence: TGTGCCAGTCGGAGCGTAGCGGAGAGCACAGATACGCAGTATTTT.

Only one count was recorded for this clone. CDR3 residues: CASSTGTGANSPLHF. CDR3 sequence (DNA): TGTGCCAGCAGCACGGGGACAGGCGCGAATTCACCCCTCCACTTT. V usage is TRBV7-2 and J usage is TRBJ1-6, with 8 bases fitting TRBD1. V lost 5 bases, J lost 7 bases, and 7 bases stayed unmatched. CDR3 length: 15 amino acids. Germline assignment: CDR1 SGHTA and CDR2 FQGNSA.

This clone was seen only a few times. This sequence joins TRBV5-1 and TRBJ2-1, with D perhaps TRBD1 (6 bases). The CDR3 runs to 15 residues. The V end lost 4 bases, the J end lost 7 bases, and 18 bases lay between the germline ends. Germline V CDR1 and CDR2: SGHRS, YFSETQ. The CDR3 sequence: CASSIGRGMGNEQFF. CDR3 bases: TGCGCCAGCAGCATAGGAAGGGGGATGGGGAATGAGCAGTTCTTC.

The chain has TRBV11-3 and TRBJ2-2; D gene ambiguous. V was clipped by 5 bases and J by 7 bases, with 20 bases between them. The CDR3 extends over 16 amino acids. Germline values: CDR1 SGHNT, CDR2 YENEEA. The CDR3 bases are TGTGCCAGCAGCCTCCAGATTTCCCCTGGTCACGGGGAGCTGTTTTTT. Residues: CASSLQISPGHGELFF.

The gene calls are TRBV5-1 and TRBJ2-3; 8 bases fit TRBD1. The V and J ends lost 5 bases and 4 bases, in that order; junction bases with no gene match: 6. This CDR3 contains 14 residues. Germline V gene sequence: CDR1 SGHRS, CDR2 YFSETQ. CDR3 nucleotides: TGCGCCAGCAGTCAGGGGGCCTCCGCAGATACGCAGTATTTT. Its protein is CASSQGASADTQYF. The entire variable domain, with the rest obtained from reference TRBV5-1 and TRBJ2-3, is as follows: KAGVTQTPRYLIKTRGQQVTLSCSPISGHRSVSWYQQTPGQGLQFLFEYFSETQRNKGNFPGRFSGRQFSNSRSEMNVSTLELGDSALYLCASSQGASADTQYFGPGTRLTVL.

In nucleotides, the CDR3 is TGTGCCAGCAGCTCCGGACTACCCCCTTTCTACGAGCAGTACTTC. Amino acid sequence: CASSSGLPPFYEQYF. The chain couples TRBV7-9 to TRBJ2-7; maybe TRBD2 (6 bases). The CDR3 has 15 residues. V shed 4 bases and J shed 3 bases, with 16 bases lying between them. CDR1 is SEHNR and CDR2 is FQNEAQ in the germline V gene (reference sequence). The full variable domain, rest sourced from reference TRBV7-9 and TRBJ2-7, is DTGVSQNPRHKITKRGQNVTFRCDPISEHNRLYWYRQTLGQGPEFLTYFQNEAQLEKSRLLSDRFSAERPKGSFSTLEIQRTEQGDSAMYLCASSSGLPPFYEQYFGPGTRLTVT.

The rearrangement joins TRBV18 to TRBJ2-7; 10 nucleotides line up with TRBD2. The germline gives CDR1 KGHSH, CDR2 LQKENI. The ends lost 0 bases at V and 4 bases at J; junction bases unmatched: 6. The CDR3 runs to 16 residues. The CDR3 is CASSPPGLAGEYEQYF. For the CDR3, the DNA is TGTGCCAGCTCACCACCGGGTCTAGCGGGAGAATACGAGCAGTACTTC. The complete variable domain, with remaining parts taken from reference TRBV18 and TRBJ2-7, reads NAGVMQNPRHLVRRRGQEARLRCSPMKGHSHVYWYRQLPEEGLKFMVYLQKENIIDESGMPKERFSAEFPKEGPSILRIQQVVRGDSAAYFCASSPPGLAGEYEQYFGPGTRLTVT.

The sample holds many counts of this clone. The J gene is TRBJ1-1, the V gene TRBV19; 11 bases match TRBD1. The V segment lost 5 bases and the J segment 5 bases; nucleotides outside the gene matches: 4. This CDR3 is 14 amino acids long. Germline V gives CDR1 LNHDA, CDR2 SQIVND (reference sequence). This CDR3 is CASSGQGARTEAFF. In DNA, the CDR3 is TGTGCCAGTAGTGGACAGGGGGCGAGAACTGAAGCTTTCTTT.

V and J are TRBV7-9 and TRBJ2-1; 7 nucleotides line up with TRBD1. Germline V gene sequence: CDR1 SEHNR, CDR2 FQNEAQ (reference sequence). The CDR3 is 12 residues long. The J segment lost 6 bases and the V segment lost 6 bases, leaving 2 bases of the junction unmatched. The CDR3 DNA sequence: TGTGCCAGCAGGGGACAGATCAATGAGCAGTTCTTC. Residues: CASRGQINEQFF. Supplemented by reference TRBV7-9 and TRBJ2-1, the full variable domain reads DTGVSQNPRHKITKRGQNVTFRCDPISEHNRLYWYRQTLGQGPEFLTYFQNEAQLEKSRLLSDRFSAERPKGSFSTLEIQRTEQGDSAMYLCASRGQINEQFFGPGTRLTVL.

V gene TRBV14 combines with J gene TRBJ2-7; D gene unclear. The ends were cut back, 4 bases at V and 3 bases at J, with 4 bases in the middle. This CDR3 spans 11 amino acids. CDR1 and CDR2 from the germline V gene are SGHDN and FVKESK. CDR3 DNA: TGTGCCAGCAGCCTATTCTACGAGCAGTACTTC. Translated: CASSLFYEQYF.

This rearrangement joins TRBV3-1 (or the pseudogene TRBV3-2) to TRBJ1-4, with 9 bases identical to TRBD1. CDR3 size: 12 residues. In germline, CDR1 is LGHDT, CDR2 YNNKEL (reference sequence). V lost 1 base, J lost 15 bases, and 3 bases stayed unmatched. The CDR3 here is CASSQGDRVMFF. CDR3 bases: TGTGCCAGCAGCCAAGGGGACAGGGTCATGTTTTTT.

The rearrangement uses TRBV12-3 or TRBV12-4 and TRBJ1-1; D is possibly TRBD1 (6 bases). Trimming pared 4 bases from V and 7 bases from J, leaving 10 bases between. CDR3 length: 12 residues. CDR3 DNA sequence: TGTGCCAGCAGTTCTGTACAGGGTGAAGCTTTCTTT. Translation: CASSSVQGEAFF.

V usage is TRBV9 and J usage is TRBJ2-2; TRBD2 matches at 9 bases. Germline V gene lookup returns CDR1 SGDLS and CDR2 YYNGEE. The V segment lost 0 bases and the J segment 5 bases; nucleotides outside the gene matches: 5. CDR3 size: 16 residues. The CDR3 region has the DNA TGTGCCAGCAGCGTAGGACTAGCGGAGGCTACCGGGGAGCTGTTTTTT. This encodes CASSVGLAEATGELFF.

This chain connects TRBV19 to TRBJ2-2, with a weak D call TRBD2 (5 bases). Germline CDR1 and CDR2: LNHDA and SQIVND (reference sequence). V was cut by 3 bases and J by 4 bases, with 12 bases left in between. CDR3 size: 15 residues. The CDR3 DNA is TGTGCCAGTAGTATCCCGGGATTAAGCACCGGGGAGCTGTTTTTT. This translates into CASSIPGLSTGELFF.